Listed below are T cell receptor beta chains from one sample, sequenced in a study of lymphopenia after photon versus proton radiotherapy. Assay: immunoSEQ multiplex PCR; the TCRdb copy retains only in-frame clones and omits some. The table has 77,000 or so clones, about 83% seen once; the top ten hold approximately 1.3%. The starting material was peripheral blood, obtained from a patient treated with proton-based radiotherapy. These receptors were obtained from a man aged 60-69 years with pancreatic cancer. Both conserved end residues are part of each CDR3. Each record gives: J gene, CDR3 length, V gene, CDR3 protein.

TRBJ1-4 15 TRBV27 CASSSGGATNEKLFF
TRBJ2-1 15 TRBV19 CASKRREGPYNEQFF
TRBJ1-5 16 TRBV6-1 CASSDVGQGVPGSQHF
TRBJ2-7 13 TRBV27 CASSSGVLYEQYF
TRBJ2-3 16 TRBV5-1 CASSLGRGYGTDTQYF
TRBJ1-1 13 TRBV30 CAWSSKPATEAFF
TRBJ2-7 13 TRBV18 CASSPTVTYEQYF
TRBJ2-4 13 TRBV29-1 CSVVLGSKNIQYF
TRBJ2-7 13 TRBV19 CATLDSSSYEQYF
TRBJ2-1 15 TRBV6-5 CATLMDRSSYNEQFF
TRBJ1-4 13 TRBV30 CAWRIQGGEKLFF
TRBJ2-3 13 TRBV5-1 CASSWDTTDTQYF
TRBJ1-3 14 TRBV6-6 CASRKQGAGNTIYF
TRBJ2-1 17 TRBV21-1 CASSALSGTSRHNEQFF
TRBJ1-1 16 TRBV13 CASSPPSGADRTEAFF
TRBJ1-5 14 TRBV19 CASSQQGGNQPQHF
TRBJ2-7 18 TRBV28 CASSSTSGRAAASYEQYF
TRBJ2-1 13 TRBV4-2 CASSPGTHNEQFF
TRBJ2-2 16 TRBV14 CASSQEVFGITGELFF
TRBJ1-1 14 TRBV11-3 CASISGGVATEAFF
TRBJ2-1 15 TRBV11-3 CASRYQTDYYNEQFF
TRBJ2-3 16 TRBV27 CASNSAGTSYTDTQYF
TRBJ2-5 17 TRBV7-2 CASSPSTSGGAWETQYF
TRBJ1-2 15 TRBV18 CASSTGQFGNYGYTF
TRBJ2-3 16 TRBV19 CASSQYGAGVSDTQYF
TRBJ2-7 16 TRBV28 CASSSLGGPSSYEQYF
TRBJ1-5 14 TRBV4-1 CASSLGTGDQPQHF
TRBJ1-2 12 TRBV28 CASSFLNYGYTF
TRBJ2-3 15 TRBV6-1 CASSPRFSESDTQYF
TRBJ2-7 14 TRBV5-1 CASSLGAGENEQYF
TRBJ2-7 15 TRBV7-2 CASSLAGQVAYEQYF
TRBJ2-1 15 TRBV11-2 CASSLRRGRSNEQFF
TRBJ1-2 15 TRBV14 CASSPREGARHGYTF
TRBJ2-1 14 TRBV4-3 CASSLGLADNEQFF
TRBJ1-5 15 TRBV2 CASREGRGAVQPQHF
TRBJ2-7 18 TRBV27 CASSLEAPIGGSLWEQYF
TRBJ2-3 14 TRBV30 CAWSVLGSTDTQYF
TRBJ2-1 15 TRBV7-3 CASSRDRASYNEQFF
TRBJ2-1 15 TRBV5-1 CASRKLAGGGNEQFF
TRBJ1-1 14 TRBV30 CAWSSGTLNTEAFF
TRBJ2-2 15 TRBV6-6 CASSYEGAAGGELFF
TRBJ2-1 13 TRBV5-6 CASSSGSYNEQFF
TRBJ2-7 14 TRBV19 CASSTTELSYEQYF
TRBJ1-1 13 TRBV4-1 CASSQRIGAEAFF
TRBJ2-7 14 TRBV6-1 CASSEPSLGYERYF
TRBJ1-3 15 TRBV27 CASSMTGLSGNTIYF
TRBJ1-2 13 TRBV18 CASSPQGVAGYTF
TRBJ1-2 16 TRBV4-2 CASSQDLVTLAYGYTF
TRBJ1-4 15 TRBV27 CASSLKAGRSEKLFF
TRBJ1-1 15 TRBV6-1 CASSERVRGNTEAFF
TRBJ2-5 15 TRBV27 CASSSHSLAPETQYF
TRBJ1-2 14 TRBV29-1 CSVPNGGQGRGYTF
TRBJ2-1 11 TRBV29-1 CSARRDNEQFF
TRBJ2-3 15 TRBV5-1 CASNPGTGLTDTQYF
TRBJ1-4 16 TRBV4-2 CASSPSRGSGDEKLFF
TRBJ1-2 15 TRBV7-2 CASRAAGPSNYGYTF